These 30 T cell receptor beta chains were sequenced from one sample in a study of CD8 T cells in Susac syndrome. RNA totalling about 0.45 to 1 ug underwent reverse transcription with random hexamers. MiXCR, applied by TCRdb to the immunoSEQ multiplex PCR reads, yields one record per CDR3 protein. Found here are a few hundred thousand distinct CDR3 sequences, over 75% of them singletons; the top ten hold approximately 0.18%. The source material was CD8+ T cells from PBMCs. All receptors derive from a human donor with multiple sclerosis.

This rearrangement joins TRBV19 to TRBJ1-4; perhaps TRBD1 as D (6 bases). CDR3 length equals 15 residues. Trimming shortened V by 3 bases and J by 7 bases, and 15 bases separated the two germline ends. Germline V gene data show CDR1 as LNHDA and CDR2 as SQIVND (reference sequence). CDR3 nucleotides: TGTGCCAGTAGTATTGGGTCCAGGGGTCTTGAAAAACTGTTTTTT. Its protein is CASSIGSRGLEKLFF.

The V and J genes are TRBV29-1 and TRBJ1-1; D perhaps matches TRBD1 (5 bases). The CDR3 extends over 12 amino acids. Per germline, CDR1 SQVTM and CDR2 ANQGSEA. V lost 4 bases and J lost 6, with 12 bases in between. The CDR3 nucleotides read TGCAGCGTTGTAGGGGTCGGGGCTGAAGCTTTCTTT. Its translation: CSVVGVGAEAFF.

The V and J genes are TRBV7-6 and TRBJ2-7; tentatively, D is TRBD1 (6 bases). Germline lookup yields CDR1 SGHVS and CDR2 FNYEAQ. The CDR3 runs 16 residues. V was cut by 1 base and J by 1 base, with 14 bases left in between. CDR3 bases: TGTGCCAGCAGCTTAGGGGGAGAGGGGGAATCCTACGAGCAGTACTTC. This codes for CASSLGGEGESYEQYF.

The gene calls are TRBV19 and TRBJ1-1; D remains unclear. The CDR3 is 12 residues long. The germline V gene has CDR1 LNHDA and CDR2 SQIVND (reference sequence). Trimming stripped 5 bases from V and 8 bases from J, with 12 bases between. The CDR3 DNA reads TGTGCCAGTAGTCCCCACCGGCTGGAAGCTTTCTTT. Its protein is CASSPHRLEAFF.

V and J are TRBV7-2 and TRBJ2-5; D is perhaps TRBD1 (5 bases). The CDR3 totals 14 residues. The V end was cut by 4 bases, the J end by 3 bases, with 12 bases between. Germline V gene lookup returns CDR1 SGHTA and CDR2 FQGNSA. CDR3 in DNA: TGTGCCAGCAGCTCCGAGTTCAGGGAAGAGACCCAGTACTTC. Translating it yields CASSSEFREETQYF. Full variable domain (missing parts from reference TRBV7-2 and TRBJ2-5): GAGVSQSPSNKVTEKGKDVELRCDPISGHTALYWYRQSLGQGLEFLIYFQGNSAPDKSGLPSDRFSAERTGGSVSTLTIQRTQQEDSAVYLCASSSEFREETQYFGPGTRLLVL.

V is TRBV6-1 and J is TRBJ1-3; no reliable D call. The germline CDR1 and CDR2 sequences are MNHNS and SASEGT. Trimming removed 9 bases at V and 0 bases at J, with 12 bases between. This CDR3 comprises 14 residues. The CDR3: CASCMELSGNTIYF. As DNA, the CDR3 is TGTGCCAGTTGCATGGAGCTCTCTGGAAACACCATATATTTT.

This clonotype was recorded once. The chain carries TRBV2 and TRBJ1-4; D not certain. Between the trimmed V and J ends, which lost 10 bases and 0 bases, there was a span of 9 bases. Germline V gene data show CDR1 as SNHLY and CDR2 as FYNNEI. The CDR3 has 13 amino acids. CDR3 coding DNA: TGTGCCATGTCCGGGTCAACTAATGAAAAACTGTTTTTT. This encodes CAMSGSTNEKLFF. Based on the CDR3 plus reference TRBV2 and TRBJ1-4, the full variable domain is EPEVTQTPSHQVTQMGQEVILRCVPISNHLYFYWYRQILGQKVEFLVSFYNNEISEKSEIFDDQFSVERPDGSNFTLKIRSTKLEDSAMYFCAMSGSTNEKLFFGSGTQLSVL.

The gene calls are TRBV24-1 and TRBJ2-2; 11 bases agree with TRBD2. J gave up 4 bases and V 0 bases, and 6 bases lay outside the gene matches. The CDR3 has 18 residues. Germline loops: CDR1 KGHDR, CDR2 SFDVKD. The CDR3 DNA reads as TGTGCCACCAGTGATTTGTCTGGACTAGCGGGCCTCACCGGGGAGCTGTTTTTT. This encodes CATSDLSGLAGLTGELFF.

This sequence joins TRBV20-1 and TRBJ2-7, with D unresolved. The CDR3 is made up of 13 amino acids. Germline V gene data show CDR1 as DFQATT and CDR2 as SNEGSKA (reference sequence). Trimming pared 0 bases from V and 0 bases from J, leaving 6 bases between. CDR3 sequence (DNA): TGCAGTGCTAGAGATGTGAGCTCCTACGAGCAGTACTTC. Its protein product is CSARDVSSYEQYF.

The chain links TRBV10-3 to TRBJ2-3; 7 nucleotides match TRBD2. CDR3 length: 16 amino acids. Germline CDR1 and CDR2: ENHRY and SYGVKD. With 2 bases clipped from V and 3 bases from J, the junction kept 8 bases outside the gene matches. The CDR3 sequence: CAISELAASLTDTQYF. The DNA of the CDR3 is TGTGCCATCAGTGAGCTAGCGGCTAGCCTAACAGATACGCAGTATTTT.

This clonotype was detected once. The chain combines TRBV6-2 or TRBV6-3 with TRBJ2-7; 12 bases align to TRBD2. The CDR3 sequence is 15 residues long. V lost 5 bases and J lost 3; bases outside the gene matches: 5. Germline lookup yields CDR1 MNHEY and CDR2 SVGEGT. The CDR3 loop is CASSTLLAGGYEQYF. The CDR3 coding sequence is TGTGCCAGCAGTACGTTACTAGCGGGAGGCTACGAGCAGTACTTC.

The chain carries TRBV28 and TRBJ1-5; maybe TRBD1 (5 bases). The V gene's germline CDR1 is MDHEN and CDR2 SYDVKM. The V and J ends lost 6 bases and 4 bases respectively, with 16 bases between them. The CDR3 extends over 15 amino acids. Here the CDR3 reads CASRSIRDPNQPQHF. DNA of the CDR3: TGTGCCAGCAGATCAATCCGGGACCCGAATCAGCCCCAGCATTTT.

The chain employs TRBV7-2 and TRBJ2-1; D not resolved. Germline loops: CDR1 SGHTA, CDR2 FQGNSA. CDR3 size: 12 residues. Between the trimmed V and J ends, which lost 1 base and 9 bases, there was a span of 7 bases. DNA for the CDR3: TGTGCCAGCAGCTTAGGGGCCGGTGAGCAGTTCTTC. Amino acid sequence: CASSLGAGEQFF.

This clonotype was counted between two and nine times. The V and J genes are TRBV5-6 and TRBJ2-7, with 9 nucleotides matching TRBD2. The V and J ends lost 1 base and 7 bases, in that order; junction bases with no gene match: 9. The CDR3 consists of 15 residues. Germline lookup yields CDR1 SGHDT and CDR2 YYEEEE. In nucleotides, the CDR3 is TGTGCCAGCAGCTTGCACCTAGCGGGGAGATGGGAGCAGTACTTC. Its translation is CASSLHLAGRWEQYF.

The chain uses TRBV20-1 and TRBJ1-5; the D is unclear. Trimming took 5 bases from V and 1 from J, leaving 18 bases between them. The CDR3 sequence is 16 residues long. Per germline, CDR1 DFQATT and CDR2 SNEGSKA (reference sequence). In nucleotides, the CDR3 is TGCAGTGCTCCAGGCCCCGCTGAAGGGAGCAATCAGCCCCAGCATTTT. It encodes CSAPGPAEGSNQPQHF.

This chain links TRBV7-8 with TRBJ2-1; D could derive from TRBD1 or TRBD2 (5 bases each). Germline assignment: CDR1 SGHVS and CDR2 FQNEAQ. The CDR3 is 16 residues long. The ends were cut back, 5 bases at V and 4 bases at J, with 18 bases in the middle. As DNA, the CDR3 is TGTGCCAGCAGCCGACTGGGGGATGGGTATTACAATGAGCAGTTCTTC. Its protein product is CASSRLGDGYYNEQFF. The variable domain in full, completed from reference TRBV7-8 and TRBJ2-1, reads GAGVSQSPRYKVAKRGQDVALRCDPISGHVSLFWYQQALGQGPEFLTYFQNEAQLDKSGLPSDRFFAERPEGSVSTLKIQRTQQEDSAVYLCASSRLGDGYYNEQFFGPGTRLTVL.

This chain joins TRBV6-2 or TRBV6-3 and TRBJ2-7; unclear D gene. Germline loops: CDR1 MNHEY, CDR2 SVGEGT. The length of the CDR3 is 17 residues. V was trimmed by 0 bases and J by 0 bases, leaving 15 bases between them. CDR3 region: CASSYSISLDFSYEQYF. CDR3 nucleotide sequence: TGTGCCAGCAGTTACTCGATCTCTCTAGATTTCTCCTACGAGCAGTACTTC.

This chain joins TRBV6-2 or TRBV6-3 and TRBJ2-1; D possibly corresponds to TRBD2 (6 bases). CDR1 and CDR2 from the germline V gene are MNHEY and SVGEGT. CDR3 size: 13 residues. V was shortened by 4 bases and J by 7 bases, with 11 bases between the two germline ends. The CDR3 spells CASSSHGGNEQFF. CDR3 sequence (DNA): TGTGCCAGCAGTTCCCACGGGGGAAATGAGCAGTTCTTC.

This chain links TRBV6-1 with TRBJ2-7; possible D gene TRBD2, 6 bases. Germline V gene data show CDR1 as MNHNS and CDR2 as SASEGT. The CDR3 runs to 16 residues. V lost 6 bases, J lost 0 bases, and 18 bases lay in between. The CDR3 region has the DNA TGTGCCAGCAGCGCCTTGGGGTTAGCGGACTCCTACGAGCAGTACTTC. It is translated as CASSALGLADSYEQYF.

The rearrangement links TRBV2 to TRBJ2-6; 7 nucleotides line up with TRBD1. The germline V gene encodes CDR1 SNHLY and CDR2 FYNNEI. The CDR3 has 18 amino acids. V shed 7 bases, J shed 2 bases, and the junction held 14 bases outside the gene matches. The CDR3 region is CASILEMDRRAGANVLTF. Here the CDR3 DNA reads TGTGCCAGCATCCTAGAAATGGACAGGCGGGCTGGGGCCAACGTCCTGACTTTC. The full variable domain, completed using reference TRBV2 and TRBJ2-6, is EPEVTQTPSHQVTQMGQEVILRCVPISNHLYFYWYRQILGQKVEFLVSFYNNEISEKSEIFDDQFSVERPDGSNFTLKIRSTKLEDSAMYFCASILEMDRRAGANVLTFGAGSRLTVL.

This clonotype was counted once. The junction departs from the called germline gene at one end, perhaps through a read error. Here the CDR3 reads CASSLVGGTEASF. As DNA, the CDR3 is TGTGCCAGCTCACTCGTGGGCGGCACTGAAGCTTCCTTT. This chain joins TRBV18 and TRBJ1-1; D remains unclear. CDR3 length equals 13 residues. The germline V gene encodes CDR1 KGHSH and CDR2 LQKENI. The full variable domain, with the rest looked up from reference TRBV18 and TRBJ1-1, is NAGVMQNPRHLVRRRGQEARLRCSPMKGHSHVYWYRQLPEEGLKFMVYLQKENIIDESGMPKERFSAEFPKEGPSILRIQQVVRGDSAAYFCASSLVGGTEASFGQGTRLTVV.

This clonotype was found a few times. The chain has TRBV6-2 or TRBV6-3 and TRBJ2-7; D is unclear. V was shortened by 5 bases and J by 3 bases, with 11 bases between the two germline ends. Germline V lookup: CDR1 MNHEY, CDR2 SVGEGT. The CDR3 is 13 amino acids. Here the CDR3 reads CASSHTESYEQYF. CDR3 DNA sequence: TGTGCCAGCAGTCATACAGAGAGCTACGAGCAGTACTTC.

V gene TRBV7-9 combines with J gene TRBJ2-2, with 10 positions matching TRBD2. Unmatched junction bases numbered 7, after V lost 9 bases and J lost 6 bases. The CDR3 loop spans 14 amino acids. CDR1 and CDR2 from the germline V gene are SEHNR and FQNEAQ (reference sequence). The CDR3 spells CAREREGDSGELFF. The CDR3 DNA follows: TGTGCCAGAGAGCGGGAGGGAGATTCCGGGGAGCTGTTTTTT.

V and J are TRBV19 and TRBJ2-2, with D unresolved. Germline V gives CDR1 LNHDA, CDR2 SQIVND (reference sequence). The germline V and J ends were trimmed by 5 bases and 3 bases, with 7 bases remaining between them. The CDR3 loop spans 13 amino acids. The CDR3 coding sequence is TGTGCCAGTAGTCTGAGTCACACCGGGGAGCTGTTTTTT. Translated, it gives CASSLSHTGELFF.

This chain uses TRBV27 with TRBJ2-5, with 8 bases that match TRBD2. CDR1 MNHEY and CDR2 SMNVEV come from the germline V gene (reference sequence). The CDR3 has 15 residues. The V segment lost 4 bases and the J segment 5 bases; nucleotides outside the gene matches: 9. The DNA for the CDR3 is TGTGCCAGCAGTTCCCAGGCGGGGGGTGGGGAGACCCAGTACTTC. Protein sequence: CASSSQAGGGETQYF.

The chain links TRBV27 to TRBJ2-7; 12 bases fit TRBD2. The V gene's germline CDR1 is MNHEY and CDR2 SMNVEV (reference sequence). Trimming at V came to 5 bases and at J to 6 bases, leaving 5 bases not matched to a gene. There are 14 residues in the CDR3. CDR3 nucleotides: TGTGCCAGCAGTCCGATACTAGCGGGAGGCGAGCAGTACTTC. It translates to CASSPILAGGEQYF.

This clonotype has a single count. The chain combines TRBV4-2 with TRBJ1-4, with D unresolved. V was clipped by 1 base and J by 2 bases, with 5 bases between them. Germline-derived CDR1 and CDR2 are LGHNA and YNFKEQ. This CDR3 is built from 14 residues. The CDR3 DNA reads as TGTGCCAGCAGCCAAGGTCCGACTAATGAAAAACTGTTTTTT. It codes for CASSQGPTNEKLFF.

The chain couples TRBV4-1 to TRBJ2-2, with 7 bases aligning to TRBD2. Trimming at V came to 3 bases and at J to 0 bases, leaving 7 bases not matched to a gene. Germline CDR1 MGHRA, CDR2 YSYEKL. The length of the CDR3 is 17 residues. For the CDR3, the DNA is TGCGCCAGCAGCCACGCGTCTAGCGGACCGAACACCGGGGAGCTGTTTTTT. This translates into CASSHASSGPNTGELFF.

The V call is TRBV28, the J call TRBJ2-7; 10 bases fit TRBD1. J lost 3 bases, V lost 3 bases, and 17 bases had no gene match. Germline CDR1 MDHEN, CDR2 SYDVKM. The CDR3 loop spans 19 amino acids. CDR3 in amino acids: CASSFPLTGGDPANYEQYF. Here the CDR3 DNA reads TGTGCCAGCAGTTTCCCCCTGACAGGGGGCGATCCAGCTAACTACGAGCAGTACTTC. The full variable domain, its missing parts supplied by reference TRBV28 and TRBJ2-7, is DVKVTQSSRYLVKRTGEKVFLECVQDMDHENMFWYRQDPGLGLRLIYFSYDVKMKEKGDIPEGYSVSREKKERFSLILESASTNQTSMYLCASSFPLTGGDPANYEQYFGPGTRLTVT.

V gene TRBV9 combines with J gene TRBJ2-5, with 7 positions matching TRBD2. The V gene's germline CDR1 is SGDLS and CDR2 YYNGEE. The J segment lost 2 bases and the V segment lost 4 bases, leaving 8 bases of the junction unmatched. CDR3 length equals 15 residues. CDR3 amino acids: CASSNWGGPQETQYF. The CDR3 DNA sequence: TGTGCCAGCAGCAACTGGGGGGGTCCTCAAGAGACCCAGTACTTC.